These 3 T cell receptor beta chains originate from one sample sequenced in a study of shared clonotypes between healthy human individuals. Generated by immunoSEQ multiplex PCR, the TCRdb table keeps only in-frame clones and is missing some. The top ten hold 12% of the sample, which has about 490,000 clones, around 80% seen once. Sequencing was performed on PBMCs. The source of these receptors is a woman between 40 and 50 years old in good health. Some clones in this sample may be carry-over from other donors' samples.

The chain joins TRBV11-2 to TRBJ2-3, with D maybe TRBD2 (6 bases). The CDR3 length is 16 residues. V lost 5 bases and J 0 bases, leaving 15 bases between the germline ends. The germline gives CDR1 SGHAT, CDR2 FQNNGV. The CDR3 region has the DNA TGTGCCAGCAGCCCATGGGGGGAGCTTAGCACAGATACGCAGTATTTT. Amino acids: CASSPWGELSTDTQYF.

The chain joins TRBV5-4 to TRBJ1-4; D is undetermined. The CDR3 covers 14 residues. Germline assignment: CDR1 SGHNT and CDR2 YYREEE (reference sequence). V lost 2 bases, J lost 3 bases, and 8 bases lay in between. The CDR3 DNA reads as TGTGCCAGCAGCTTTGATATATCTAATGAAAAACTGTTTTTT. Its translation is CASSFDISNEKLFF.

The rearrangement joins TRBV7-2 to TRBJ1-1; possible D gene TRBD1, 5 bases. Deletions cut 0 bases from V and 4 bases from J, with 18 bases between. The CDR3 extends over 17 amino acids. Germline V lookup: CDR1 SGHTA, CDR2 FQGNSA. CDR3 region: CASSLALRGRGATEAFF. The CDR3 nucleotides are TGTGCCAGCAGCTTAGCGCTCCGTGGTAGGGGTGCCACTGAAGCTTTCTTT. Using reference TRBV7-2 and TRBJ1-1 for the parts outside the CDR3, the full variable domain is GAGVSQSPSNKVTEKGKDVELRCDPISGHTALYWYRQSLGQGLEFLIYFQGNSAPDKSGLPSDRFSAERTGGSVSTLTIQRTQQEDSAVYLCASSLALRGRGATEAFFGQGTRLTVV.